This entry lists 6 T cell receptor beta chains sequenced from one sample in a study of patients and donors after allogeneic stem cell transplantation. TCRdb used MiXCR to reprocess the RT-PCR reads, holding one entry per CDR3 protein. The repertoire holds about a million distinct CDR3 sequences, with roughly 18% as singletons. Sequencing was performed on blood, either unsorted or a sorted T cell fraction (not recorded which). These receptor sequences come from a human donor who was either an allogeneic HSCT recipient or a stem cell or donor lymphocyte infusion donor (not recorded which). It is not recorded whose cells these are; they may come from a transplant donor.

This clonotype showed up many times. This sequence joins TRBV6-1 and TRBJ1-4; no clear D. From germline, CDR1 is MNHNS and CDR2 SASEGT. V lost 6 bases, J lost 8 bases, and 13 bases lay in between. CDR3 length: 13 residues. The CDR3 is CASRRTLGEKLFF. CDR3 coding DNA: TGTGCCAGCAGAAGGACCTTAGGGGAAAAACTGTTTTTT.

This clonotype was picked up a small number of times. V is TRBV25-1 and J is TRBJ1-2, with D perhaps matching TRBD1 (5 bases). The germline CDR1 and CDR2 sequences are MGHDK and SYGVNS. CDR3 length: 13 residues. V was shortened by 6 bases and J by 8 bases, with 16 bases between the two germline ends. CDR3 region: CASRGGRLVGYTF. CDR3 DNA sequence: TGTGCCAGCAGGGGGGGTAGGCTTGTCGGCTACACCTTC.

This clonotype has only a few counts. The chain recombines TRBV6-2 or TRBV6-3 with TRBJ2-1, with D possibly being TRBD1 (5 bases). This CDR3 is built from 11 residues. V gave up 7 bases and J gave up 10 bases, with 11 bases separating them. Germline V gene sequence: CDR1 MNHEY, CDR2 SVGEGT. The CDR3 is CASNRGSEQFF. CDR3 in DNA: TGTGCCAGCAATAGGGGCAGCGAGCAGTTCTTC.

This clonotype appeared a few times. The J gene is TRBJ1-1, the V gene TRBV7-2; 8 bases line up with TRBD1. CDR1 is SGHTA, CDR2 FQGNSA, per germline. The CDR3 runs 15 residues. With V trimmed by 5 bases and J by 11 bases, 16 bases remained unmatched. CDR3 bases: TGTGCCAGCAGCCCAAATGCAGGGCAGGGGGCGCCGGCTTTCTTT. It specifies CASSPNAGQGAPAFF.

CDR3 DNA sequence: TGCAGTGCTAGACATAGGGGGCCGAGTTCACCCCTCCACTTT. Protein product: CSARHRGPSSPLHF. This sequence joins TRBV20-1 and TRBJ1-6; 7 nucleotides match TRBD1. Germline CDR1 reads DFQATT; CDR2 reads SNEGSKA (reference sequence). CDR3 size: 14 residues. The ends lost 2 bases at V and 9 bases at J; junction bases unmatched: 7.

This chain connects TRBV18 to TRBJ2-4; D call uncertain. The CDR3 has 18 residues. The germline V and J ends were trimmed by 0 bases and 2 bases, with 17 bases remaining between them. Germline lookup yields CDR1 KGHSH and CDR2 LQKENI. The CDR3 nucleotides read TGTGCCAGCTCACCACCCTTTTCTCGAGACCTAACCAAAAACATTCAGTACTTC. It specifies CASSPPFSRDLTKNIQYF.